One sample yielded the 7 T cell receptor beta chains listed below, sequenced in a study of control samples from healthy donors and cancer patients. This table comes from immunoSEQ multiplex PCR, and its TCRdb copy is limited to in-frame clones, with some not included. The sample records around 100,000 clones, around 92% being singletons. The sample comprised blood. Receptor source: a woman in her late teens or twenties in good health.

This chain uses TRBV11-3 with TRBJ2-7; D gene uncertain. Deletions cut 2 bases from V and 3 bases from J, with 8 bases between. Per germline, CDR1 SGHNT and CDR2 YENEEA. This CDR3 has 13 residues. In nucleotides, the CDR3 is TGTGCCAGCAGCTTATGGGGTTACTACGAGCAGTACTTC. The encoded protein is CASSLWGYYEQYF.

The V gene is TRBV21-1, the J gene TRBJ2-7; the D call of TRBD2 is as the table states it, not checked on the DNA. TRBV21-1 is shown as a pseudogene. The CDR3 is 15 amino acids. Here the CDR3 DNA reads TGTGCCAGCAGCAAAATTTTTTCCCCCCTCTACGAGCAGTACTTC. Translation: CASSKIFSPLYEQYF.

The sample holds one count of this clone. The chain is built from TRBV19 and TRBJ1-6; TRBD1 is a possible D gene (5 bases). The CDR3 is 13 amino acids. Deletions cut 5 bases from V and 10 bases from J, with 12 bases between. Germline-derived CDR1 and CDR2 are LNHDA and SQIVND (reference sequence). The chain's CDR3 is CASSPRQPSPLHF. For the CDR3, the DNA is TGTGCCAGTAGTCCTCGACAGCCCTCACCCCTCCACTTT.

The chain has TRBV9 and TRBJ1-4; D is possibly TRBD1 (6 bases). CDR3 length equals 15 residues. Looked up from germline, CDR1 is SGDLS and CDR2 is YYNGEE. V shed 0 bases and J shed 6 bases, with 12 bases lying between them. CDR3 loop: CASSVGPGADEKLFF. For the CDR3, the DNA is TGTGCCAGCAGCGTAGGCCCAGGGGCGGATGAAAAACTGTTTTTT.

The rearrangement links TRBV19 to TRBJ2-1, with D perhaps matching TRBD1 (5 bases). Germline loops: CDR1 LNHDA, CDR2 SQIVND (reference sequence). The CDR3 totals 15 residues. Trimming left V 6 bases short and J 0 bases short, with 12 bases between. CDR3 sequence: CASSKGSSSYNEQFF. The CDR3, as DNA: TGTGCCAGTAGCAAGGGGTCTAGCTCCTACAATGAGCAGTTCTTC.

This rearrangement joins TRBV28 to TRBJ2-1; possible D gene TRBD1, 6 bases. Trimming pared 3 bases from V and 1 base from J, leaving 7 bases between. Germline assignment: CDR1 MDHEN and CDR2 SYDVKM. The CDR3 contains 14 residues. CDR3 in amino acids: CASSFRGSYNEQFF. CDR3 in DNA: TGTGCCAGCAGTTTCAGGGGTTCCTACAATGAGCAGTTCTTC.

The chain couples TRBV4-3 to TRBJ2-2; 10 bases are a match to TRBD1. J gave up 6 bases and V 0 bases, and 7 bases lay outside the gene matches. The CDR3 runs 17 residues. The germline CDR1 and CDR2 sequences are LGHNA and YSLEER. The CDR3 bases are TGCGCCAGCAGCCAAGACAAGACAGGGGGCTCGTCCGGGGAGCTGTTTTTT. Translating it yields CASSQDKTGGSSGELFF.